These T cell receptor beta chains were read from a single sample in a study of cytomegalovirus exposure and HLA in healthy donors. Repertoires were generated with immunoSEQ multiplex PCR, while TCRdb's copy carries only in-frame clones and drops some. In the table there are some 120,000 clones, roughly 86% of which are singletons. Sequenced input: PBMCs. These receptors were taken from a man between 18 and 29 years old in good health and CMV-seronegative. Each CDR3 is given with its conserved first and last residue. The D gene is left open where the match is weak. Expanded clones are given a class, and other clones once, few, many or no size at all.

cdr3_aa: CASSLESLNIQYF
cdr3_nt: TGTGCCAGCAGCTTAGAATCCCTAAACATTCAGTACTTC
clone_size: NA
v_call: TRBV7-2
d_call: NA
j_call: TRBJ2-4

cdr3_aa: CASSPQGFHRMDVSTF
cdr3_nt: TGTGCCAGCTCACCACAGGGGTTTCACCGCATGGATGTCTCCACCTTC
clone_size: once
v_call: TRBV18
d_call: NA
j_call: TRBJ1-2

cdr3_aa: CASSEYGVGETAQYF
cdr3_nt: TGTGCCAGCAGTGAATATGGGGTCGGGGAAACGGCCCAGTACTTC
clone_size: NA
v_call: TRBV25-1
d_call: NA
j_call: TRBJ2-5

cdr3_aa: CASGLVAEQYF
cdr3_nt: TGTGCTAGTGGTTTGGTAGCCGAGCAGTACTTC
clone_size: NA
v_call: TRBV12-5
d_call: NA
j_call: TRBJ2-7

cdr3_aa: CASTPYSGGELFF
cdr3_nt: TGTGCCAGCACTCCTTACTCCGGCGGGGAGCTGTTTTTT
clone_size: NA
v_call: TRBV7-3
d_call: NA
j_call: TRBJ2-2

cdr3_aa: CATSADRPSREQYF
cdr3_nt: TGTGCCACCAGCGCGGACAGGCCCTCGCGGGAGCAGTACTTC
clone_size: NA
v_call: TRBV15
d_call: TRBD1
j_call: TRBJ2-7

cdr3_aa: CASSIKSRDYGYTF
cdr3_nt: TGTGCCAGTAGTATAAAGTCCCGAGACTATGGCTACACCTTC
clone_size: NA
v_call: TRBV19
d_call: NA
j_call: TRBJ1-2

cdr3_aa: CASSILDRVGYGTEAFF
cdr3_nt: TGTGCCAGTAGTATATTGGACAGGGTGGGGTACGGCACTGAAGCTTTCTTT
clone_size: NA
v_call: TRBV19
d_call: TRBD1
j_call: TRBJ1-1

cdr3_aa: CASSVSRGTETQYF
cdr3_nt: TGTGCCAGCAGCGTCAGCAGGGGGACAGAGACCCAGTACTTC
clone_size: NA
v_call: TRBV9
d_call: TRBD1
j_call: TRBJ2-5

cdr3_aa: CASSEYGSEGEKLFF
cdr3_nt: TGTGCCAGCAGTGAATACGGGTCTGAAGGTGAAAAACTGTTTTTT
clone_size: NA
v_call: TRBV6-1
d_call: NA
j_call: TRBJ1-4

cdr3_aa: CASSVWASGSDTQYF
cdr3_nt: TGTGCCAGCAGCGTATGGGCTAGCGGTTCAGATACGCAGTATTTT
clone_size: NA
v_call: TRBV9
d_call: TRBD2
j_call: TRBJ2-3

cdr3_aa: CASSQADRAGYGYTF
cdr3_nt: TGCGCCAGCAGCCAAGCGGACAGGGCAGGGTATGGCTACACCTTC
clone_size: few
v_call: TRBV4-3
d_call: TRBD1
j_call: TRBJ1-2

cdr3_aa: CASSSLGGGANTEAFF
cdr3_nt: TGTGCCAGCAGCTCCTTGGGGGGAGGGGCGAACACTGAAGCTTTCTTT
clone_size: NA
v_call: TRBV11-2
d_call: NA
j_call: TRBJ1-1

cdr3_aa: CATSREQGAKNTEAFF
cdr3_nt: TGTGCCACCAGCAGAGAACAGGGGGCCAAGAACACTGAAGCTTTCTTT
clone_size: NA
v_call: TRBV15
d_call: TRBD1
j_call: TRBJ1-1

cdr3_aa: CASSLGGSDYRNTEAFF
cdr3_nt: TGTGCCAGCAGCTTAGGAGGATCGGACTACCGAAACACTGAAGCTTTCTTT
clone_size: NA
v_call: TRBV7-8
d_call: NA
j_call: TRBJ1-1

cdr3_aa: CASSLVLNTEAFF
cdr3_nt: TGTGCCAGCAGCTTAGTCTTGAACACTGAAGCTTTCTTT
clone_size: NA
v_call: TRBV11-1
d_call: NA
j_call: TRBJ1-1

cdr3_aa: CASREDSLFYEQYF
cdr3_nt: TGCGCCAGCAGAGAGGACAGCCTCTTCTACGAGCAGTACTTC
clone_size: NA
v_call: TRBV5-1
d_call: NA
j_call: TRBJ2-7

cdr3_aa: CASNSQGVAKNIQYF
cdr3_nt: TGTGCCAGCAATTCACAGGGGGTAGCCAAAAACATTCAGTACTTC
clone_size: NA
v_call: TRBV2
d_call: TRBD1
j_call: TRBJ2-4

cdr3_aa: CASSPDSRLGPGELFF
cdr3_nt: TGTGCCAGCAGTCCCGACAGTCGCCTTGGACCCGGGGAGCTGTTTTTT
clone_size: NA
v_call: TRBV6-4
d_call: NA
j_call: TRBJ2-2

cdr3_aa: CASRRGHTTDTQYF
cdr3_nt: TGTGCCAGTAGAAGGGGACACACCACAGATACGCAGTATTTT
clone_size: NA
v_call: TRBV19
d_call: NA
j_call: TRBJ2-3

cdr3_aa: CASSATNTEAFF
cdr3_nt: TGTGCCAGCAGCGCTACGAACACTGAAGCTTTCTTT
clone_size: NA
v_call: TRBV11-2
d_call: NA
j_call: TRBJ1-1

cdr3_aa: CASSQETSGGAGKNIQYF
cdr3_nt: TGCGCCAGCAGCCAAGAGACTAGCGGGGGGGCTGGGAAAAACATTCAGTACTTC
clone_size: NA
v_call: TRBV4-1
d_call: TRBD2
j_call: TRBJ2-4

cdr3_aa: CASSSGLAGAITGELFF
cdr3_nt: TGTGCCAGCAGCTCGGGACTAGCGGGGGCCATCACCGGGGAGCTGTTTTTT
clone_size: NA
v_call: TRBV5-6
d_call: TRBD2
j_call: TRBJ2-2

cdr3_aa: CASRAGGRTDTQYF
cdr3_nt: TGTGCCAGCAGAGCGGGGGGGCGCACAGATACGCAGTATTTT
clone_size: NA
v_call: TRBV6-6
d_call: TRBD2
j_call: TRBJ2-3

cdr3_aa: CASSLAGANVLTF
cdr3_nt: TGTGCCAGCAGCCTCGCTGGGGCCAACGTCCTGACTTTC
clone_size: NA
v_call: TRBV7-3
d_call: NA
j_call: TRBJ2-6